The TCR beta chain under discussion was sequenced for a study of lymphopenia after photon versus proton radiotherapy (dated by TCRdb to about 2019). In the study overall: The study compared the immunological effects of photon versus proton radiation therapy in patients with gastrointestinal tumors who developed high-grade lymphopenia. The 20 patients in the cohort had gastrointestinal tumors, were treated with either photon or proton therapy, and subsequently developed lymphopenia. The goal of the study was to describe how the two radiation modalities differ in their effects on the immune system.

Library construction relied on the immunoSEQ multiplex PCR assay. Deep sequencing of rearranged TCR beta loci, alongside multiparametric flow cytometry, was used to profile T cell repertoires. TCRdb retrieved this table from immuneACCESS and kept in-frame rearrangements only. Not all clones are present; in checked studies, unresolved V genes account for under half, and no reason is known for the remainder. The sample table contains under 35,000 clones; only one count was recorded for approximately 84% of them. The ten most abundant clones make up around 15% of the sample. V loses 5 bases, J loses 5 bases, and the germline ends lie 14 bases apart. CDR1 SGHNT and CDR2 YENEEA are derived from the germline V gene. Including cysteine and phenylalanine, the CDR3 has 14 amino acids. CDR3 DNA only is kept here, 42 bases in frame from base 1. Remarks on this clone: It lacks a known antigen. No base-level quality is on record; no much larger clone is a single base apart.

Overall study results and their limits: Across the cohort, an inverse correlation was found between a larger post-nadir drop in TCR diversity and overall survival time among patients who died. Relative stability during treatment was observed in proton-treated patients, whereas loss of naive T cells and TCR diversity and gain of effector/memory populations were observed in photon-treated patients. The survival association was assessed only in patients who died, and the authors presented better survival with proton therapy as a possibility rather than a demonstrated result. After the lymphocyte count nadir, repertoires from photon-treated patients showed oligoclonal expansion, particularly of CD8+ Temra cells, and this expansion drove the decline in diversity.

Sequences were derived from peripheral blood, sampled from a patient treated with proton-based radiotherapy. This TCR came from a woman between 70 and 85 years old with pancreatic cancer. The V and J segments used are TRBV11-3 and TRBJ2-3, with no confident D gene call. Here the CDR3 is given as CASSLSTGRDTQYF. Here is the DNA: TGTGCCAGCAGCCTAAGTACTGGCAGAGATACGCAGTATTTT.